Presented here are 7 T cell receptor beta chains from one specimen sequenced in a study of CD8 T cells in ankylosing spondylitis. TCRdb reanalysed the 5' RACE reads using MiXCR and keeps one entry per CDR3 protein. The sample has more than 100,000 distinct CDR3 sequences, more than 9.5% seen once. The sample taken for sequencing was blood, either unsorted or a sorted T cell fraction (not recorded which). These receptors all come from a female donor with ankylosing spondylitis or in good health (not recorded which).

This clonotype was counted a few times. The chain has TRBV7-8 and TRBJ2-7; D unresolved. V lost 5 bases and J lost 3, with 14 bases in between. This CDR3 contains 14 residues. CDR1 SGHVS and CDR2 FQNEAQ come from the germline V gene. The CDR3: CASSPNKGVYEQYF. The CDR3, as DNA: TGTGCCAGCAGCCCCAACAAAGGCGTCTACGAGCAGTACTTC.

This clonotype appeared many times. The chain combines TRBV12-3 or TRBV12-4 with TRBJ1-1, with unresolved D. This CDR3 is 13 amino acids long. Trimming took off 2 bases at V and 7 bases at J, with 11 bases between the two ends. The CDR3 sequence is CASSLSQAREAFF. In nucleotides, the CDR3 is TGTGCCAGCAGTTTATCTCAAGCCCGTGAAGCTTTCTTT.

The V and J genes are TRBV7-3 and TRBJ1-3; D is possibly TRBD1 (6 bases). Germline lookup yields CDR1 SGHTA and CDR2 FQGTGA. The CDR3 is 15 residues long. Trimming removed 5 bases from V and 1 base from J, with 12 bases in between. The CDR3 DNA is TGTGCCAGCAGCACCCGAGGGGGGTCTGGAAACACCATATATTTT. This encodes CASSTRGGSGNTIYF.

This clonotype has ten or more counts. The rearrangement links TRBV7-2 to TRBJ1-3; D is perhaps TRBD1 (6 bases). The V end lost 2 bases, the J end lost 4 bases, and 18 bases lay between the germline ends. Germline CDR1 SGHTA, CDR2 FQGNSA. The CDR3 has 17 amino acids. The CDR3 loop is CASSLSVQGSIGNTIYF. The DNA of the CDR3 is TGTGCCAGCAGCTTAAGTGTTCAGGGGTCCATCGGAAACACCATATATTTT.

This clonotype was seen ten or more times. The chain carries TRBV7-9 and TRBJ2-5; D is possibly TRBD2 (5 bases). Germline CDR1 reads SEHNR; CDR2 reads FQNEAQ (reference sequence). Trimming shortened V by 4 bases and J by 2 bases, and 17 bases separated the two germline ends. This CDR3 has 16 amino acids. The CDR3 DNA follows: TGTGCCAGCAGCTCACGGCCCGGACGGGGACAAGAGACCCAGTACTTC. Residues: CASSSRPGRGQETQYF.

This clonotype was recorded many times. This chain connects TRBV12-3 or TRBV12-4 to TRBJ2-1; TRBD2 is a possible D gene (6 bases). This CDR3 comprises 15 residues. The V end lost 5 bases, the J end lost 0 bases, and 11 bases lay between the germline ends. The CDR3 reads CASSRGLRSYNEQFF. As DNA, the CDR3 is TGTGCCAGCAGTCGGGGACTCCGCTCCTACAATGAGCAGTTCTTC.

This clonotype was seen repeatedly, ten times or more. The rearrangement links TRBV20-1 to TRBJ1-1; D unresolved. Germline V gene sequence: CDR1 DFQATT, CDR2 SNEGSKA (reference sequence). The CDR3 sequence is 12 residues long. V dropped 6 bases and J dropped 5 bases, with 13 bases sitting between them. CDR3 sequence reads: CSASRVGTEAFF. The CDR3 bases are TGCAGTGCCAGTCGGGTGGGGACTGAAGCTTTCTTT.